The 9 T cell receptor beta chains given below trace back to one sample, sequenced in a study of cytomegalovirus exposure and HLA in healthy donors. The PCR was carried out with 60 Vbeta primers and 13 Jbeta primers. Some clones are missing from TCRdb's copy, which holds only in-frame ones; the method was immunoSEQ multiplex PCR. The profile shows 83,000 or so clones, around 76% of them singletons. Source material: PBMCs. The receptors originated from a man aged 25-40 years in good health and CMV-seropositive.

This clone was counted a single time. This sequence joins TRBV5-1 and TRBJ1-1; 10 nucleotides line up with TRBD1. The CDR3 runs to 15 residues. The germline V gene encodes CDR1 SGHRS and CDR2 YFSETQ. V lost 4 bases and J lost 5; bases outside the gene matches: 8. Written as DNA, the CDR3 is TGCGCCAGCAGCCCCCTGACAGGGGGCAAAACTGAAGCTTTCTTT. Amino acid sequence: CASSPLTGGKTEAFF. Full variable domain (missing parts from reference TRBV5-1 and TRBJ1-1): KAGVTQTPRYLIKTRGQQVTLSCSPISGHRSVSWYQQTPGQGLQFLFEYFSETQRNKGNFPGRFSGRQFSNSRSEMNVSTLELGDSALYLCASSPLTGGKTEAFFGQGTRLTVV.

This clone showed up just once. The chain combines TRBV11-3 with TRBJ2-5; no definite D call. The V gene's germline CDR1 is SGHNT and CDR2 YENEEA. The V gene lost 1 base and the J gene lost 1 base, with 7 bases spanning the gap. The CDR3 has 14 amino acids. CDR3 amino acids: CASSLGAGQETQYF. CDR3 bases: TGTGCCAGCAGCTTAGGGGCAGGCCAAGAGACCCAGTACTTC. The full variable domain, its missing parts supplied by reference TRBV11-3 and TRBJ2-5, is EAGVVQSPRYKIIEKKQPVAFWCNPISGHNTLYWYLQNLGQGPELLIRYENEEAVDDSQLPKDRFSAERLKGVDSTLKIQPAELGDSAVYLCASSLGAGQETQYFGPGTRLLVL.

The chain recombines TRBV5-1 with TRBJ2-1, with a weak D call TRBD2 (5 bases). Germline CDR1 is SGHRS and CDR2 is YFSETQ. This CDR3 has 15 amino acids. Trimming removed 0 bases at V and 5 bases at J, with 12 bases between. CDR3 in DNA: TGCGCCAGCAGCTTGGTTGGACTCCCCGACAATGAGCAGTTCTTC. Protein: CASSLVGLPDNEQFF.

V gene TRBV10-3 combines with J gene TRBJ2-7; 8 nucleotides align to TRBD1. V shed 7 bases, J shed 2 bases, and the junction held 13 bases outside the gene matches. This CDR3 has 16 residues. Germline CDR1 reads ENHRY; CDR2 reads SYGVKD. As DNA, the CDR3 is TGTGCCATCACTTCAGGGACAGGAGGTCCCACCTACGAGCAGTACTTC. This encodes CAITSGTGGPTYEQYF.

This chain uses TRBV4-2 with TRBJ1-3; D unresolved. This CDR3 is built from 17 residues. The germline CDR1 and CDR2 sequences are LGHNA and YNFKEQ. Trimming removed 1 base at V and 0 bases at J, with 13 bases between. CDR3 loop: CASSQVIGSSSGNTIYF. CDR3 nucleotide sequence: TGTGCCAGCAGCCAAGTCATCGGCTCTAGCTCTGGAAACACCATATATTTT.

This CDR3 is CASSKFPDEQFF. As DNA, the CDR3 is TGTGCCAGTAGTAAGTTCCCAGATGAGCAGTTCTTC. The chain recombines TRBV19 with TRBJ2-1; D is ambiguous. V was clipped by 4 bases and J by 8 bases, with 9 bases between them. Germline-derived CDR1 and CDR2 are LNHDA and SQIVND (reference sequence). The CDR3 contains 12 residues.

The table lists this clone with a count of one. The chain employs TRBV13 and TRBJ1-1; D perhaps matches TRBD1 (5 bases). The germline V gene has CDR1 PRHDT and CDR2 FYEKMQ (reference sequence). Trimming left V 5 bases short and J 4 bases short, with 14 bases between. The CDR3 is made up of 14 amino acids. The CDR3 coding sequence is TGTGCCAGCAGCGTACTGACAGCGGGCACTGAAGCTTTCTTT. This encodes CASSVLTAGTEAFF.

This clone was seen only a few times. The chain links TRBV6-5 to TRBJ2-5; D is perhaps TRBD2 (5 bases). The CDR3 totals 13 residues. With 6 bases removed from V and 5 bases from J, the gap between germline ends came to 13 bases. Germline CDR1 and CDR2: MNHEY and SVGAGI. The CDR3 bases are TGTGCCAGCAGAGACGGGGTGGGGGAGACCCAGTACTTC. As protein: CASRDGVGETQYF.

The chain links TRBV10-3 to TRBJ2-7, with D maybe TRBD2 (5 bases). The germline V gene encodes CDR1 ENHRY and CDR2 SYGVKD. The CDR3 length is 13 residues. Trimming stripped 8 bases from V and 2 bases from J, with 13 bases between. CDR3 DNA: TGTGCCATCGGAGGACGTCGAACCTACGAGCAGTACTTC. Translating gives CAIGGRRTYEQYF.